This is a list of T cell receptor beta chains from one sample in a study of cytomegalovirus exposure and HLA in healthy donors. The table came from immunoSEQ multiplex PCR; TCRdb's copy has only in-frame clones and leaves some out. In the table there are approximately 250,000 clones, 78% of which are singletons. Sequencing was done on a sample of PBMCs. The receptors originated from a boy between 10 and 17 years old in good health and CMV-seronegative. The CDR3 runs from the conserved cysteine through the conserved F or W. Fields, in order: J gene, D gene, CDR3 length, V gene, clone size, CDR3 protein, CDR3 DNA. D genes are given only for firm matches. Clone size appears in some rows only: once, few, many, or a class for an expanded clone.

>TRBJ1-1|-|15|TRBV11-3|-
CASSLGGAANTEAFF
TGTGCCAGCAGCTTAGGTGGGGCAGCTAACACTGAAGCTTTCTTT
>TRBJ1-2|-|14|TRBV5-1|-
CASSINQAGGPYTF
TGCGCCAGCAGCATCAATCAAGCCGGGGGGCCCTACACCTTC
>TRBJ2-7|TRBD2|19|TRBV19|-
CASSIRLAGDSHRSYEQYF
TGTGCCAGTAGTATTAGACTAGCGGGAGACTCCCACCGCTCCTACGAGCAGTACTTC
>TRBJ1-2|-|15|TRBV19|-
CASSIDAGANYGYTF
TGTGCCAGTAGTATTGATGCAGGGGCCAACTATGGCTACACCTTC
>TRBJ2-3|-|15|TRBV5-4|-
CASSLGGSWADTQYF
TGTGCCAGCAGCTTGGGAGGGTCGTGGGCAGATACGCAGTATTTT
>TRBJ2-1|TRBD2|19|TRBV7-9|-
CASSSPGLAGVRGNDEQFF
TGTGCCAGCAGCTCACCGGGACTAGCGGGAGTCCGGGGCAACGATGAGCAGTTCTTC
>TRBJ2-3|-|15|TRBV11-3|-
CASSLAGLLSNTQYF
TGTGCCAGCAGCTTAGCGGGACTCCTCTCAAATACGCAGTATTTT
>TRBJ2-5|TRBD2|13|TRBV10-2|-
CASWSGGTKTQYF
TGCGCCAGCTGGAGCGGGGGCACAAAGACCCAGTACTTC
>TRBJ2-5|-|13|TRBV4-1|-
CASSQGTIETQYF
TGCGCCAGCAGCCAAGGGACTATCGAGACCCAGTACTTC
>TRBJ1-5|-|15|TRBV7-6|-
CASSLGRRGDQPQHF
TGTGCCAGCAGCTTAGGCCGCCGAGGCGATCAGCCCCAGCATTTT
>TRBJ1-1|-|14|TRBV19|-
CASSVSPRNTEAFF
TGTGCCAGTAGTGTGAGCCCTCGGAACACTGAAGCTTTCTTT
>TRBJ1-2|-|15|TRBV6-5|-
CASRPNTYGVGANTF
TGTGCCAGCAGACCAAACACTTATGGGGTGGGGGCGAACACCTTC
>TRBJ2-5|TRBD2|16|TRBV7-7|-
CASSPRLAGQQETQYF
TGTGCCAGCAGCCCCCGACTAGCGGGACAGCAAGAGACCCAGTACTTC
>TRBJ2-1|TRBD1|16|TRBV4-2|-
CASSQESTGVYNEQFF
TGTGCCAGCAGCCAAGAGAGTACAGGGGTCTACAATGAGCAGTTCTTC
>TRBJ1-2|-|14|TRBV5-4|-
CASSGQPGGHGYTF
TGTGCCAGCAGCGGACAGCCGGGAGGACATGGCTACACCTTC
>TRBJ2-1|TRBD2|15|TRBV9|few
CASSAGGLFGDEQFF
TGTGCCAGCAGCGCGGGGGGACTTTTTGGCGATGAGCAGTTCTTC
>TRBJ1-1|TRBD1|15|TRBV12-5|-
CASGLVPGQGTEAFF
TGTGCTAGTGGTTTGGTCCCGGGACAGGGAACGGAAGCTTTCTTT
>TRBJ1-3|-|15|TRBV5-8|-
CASSPVRASGTTIYF
TGTGCCAGCAGCCCCGTGCGGGCCTCTGGAACCACCATATATTTT
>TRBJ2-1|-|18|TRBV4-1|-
CASSQEEAGTQDSNEQFF
TGCGCCAGCAGCCAAGAAGAGGCCGGGACACAGGACTCCAATGAGCAGTTCTTC
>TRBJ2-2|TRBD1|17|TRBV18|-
CASSSGTAFANTGELFF
TGTGCCAGCTCGTCCGGGACAGCCTTTGCGAACACCGGGGAGCTGTTTTTT
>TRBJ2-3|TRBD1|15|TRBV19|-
CASRARDRNPDTQYF
TGTGCCAGTAGGGCTAGGGACAGGAATCCAGATACGCAGTATTTT
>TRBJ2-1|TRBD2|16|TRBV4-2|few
CASSQEGGGSGNEQFF
TGTGCCAGCAGCCAAGAGGGTGGCGGGAGTGGAAATGAGCAGTTCTTC
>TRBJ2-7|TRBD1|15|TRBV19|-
CASSTTRTGSYEQYF
TGTGCCAGTAGTACAACAAGGACAGGCTCCTACGAGCAGTACTTC
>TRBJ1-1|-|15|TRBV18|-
CASSPPNLLNTEAFF
TGTGCCAGCTCACCACCTAACTTATTGAACACTGAAGCTTTCTTT
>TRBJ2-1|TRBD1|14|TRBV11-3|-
CASSSDRGGDEQFF
TGTGCCAGCAGCTCGGACAGGGGAGGCGATGAGCAGTTCTTC
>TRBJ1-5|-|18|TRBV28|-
CASSLKFWRWSLNQPQHF
TGTGCCAGCAGTTTAAAGTTCTGGCGGTGGTCCCTCAATCAGCCCCAGCATTTT